This T cell receptor (beta chain) was recorded in a study of blood T cells in healthy people across ages. Study-level findings and limits: Changes in expanded clonotypes were possibly confounded, as the CMV status of donors was unknown.

In regard to this clonotype: Its specificity is unknown.

The use of a sample-barcoded 5' primer and a J-beta primer mix characterized a second PCR of roughly 6 to 11 cycles. TCRdb reprocessed the 5' RACE reads with MiXCR, giving one entry per CDR3 protein. The data contain 1,500,000 or so distinct CDR3 sequences, 35% to 45% of them singletons. Each sample yielded at least 6 million isolated PBMCs. The material sequenced was blood. The clonotype comes from a young woman in good health.

The CDR3 region is CASSGVAGVGYEQYF. DNA for the CDR3: TGTGCCAGCAGTGGAGTAGCGGGGGTAGGCTACGAGCAGTACTTC. The chain has TRBV2 and TRBJ2-7, with 9 bases lining up with TRBD2. CDR3 length equals 15 residues. Germline trimming cut 4 bases from V and 3 bases from J; bases unmatched to any gene: 7. Germline V lookup: CDR1 SNHLY, CDR2 FYNNEI.